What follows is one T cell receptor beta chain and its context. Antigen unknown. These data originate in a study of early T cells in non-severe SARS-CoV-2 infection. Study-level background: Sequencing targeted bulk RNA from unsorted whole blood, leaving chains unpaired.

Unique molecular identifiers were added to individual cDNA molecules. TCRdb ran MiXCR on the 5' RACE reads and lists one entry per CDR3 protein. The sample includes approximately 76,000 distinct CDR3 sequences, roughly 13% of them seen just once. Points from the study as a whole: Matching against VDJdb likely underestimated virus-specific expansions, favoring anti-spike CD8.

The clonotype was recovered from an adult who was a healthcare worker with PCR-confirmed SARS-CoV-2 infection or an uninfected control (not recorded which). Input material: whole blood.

The CDR3 here is CASSLSQGQGSGEQYF. The CDR3 nucleotides read TGTGCCAGCAGTTTAAGTCAGGGACAGGGTTCCGGCGAGCAGTACTTC. The chain couples TRBV12-3 or TRBV12-4 to TRBJ2-7, with 9 bases that match TRBD1. The CDR3 extends over 16 amino acids. V shed 2 bases and J 6 bases; nucleotides not matched to a gene: 11.